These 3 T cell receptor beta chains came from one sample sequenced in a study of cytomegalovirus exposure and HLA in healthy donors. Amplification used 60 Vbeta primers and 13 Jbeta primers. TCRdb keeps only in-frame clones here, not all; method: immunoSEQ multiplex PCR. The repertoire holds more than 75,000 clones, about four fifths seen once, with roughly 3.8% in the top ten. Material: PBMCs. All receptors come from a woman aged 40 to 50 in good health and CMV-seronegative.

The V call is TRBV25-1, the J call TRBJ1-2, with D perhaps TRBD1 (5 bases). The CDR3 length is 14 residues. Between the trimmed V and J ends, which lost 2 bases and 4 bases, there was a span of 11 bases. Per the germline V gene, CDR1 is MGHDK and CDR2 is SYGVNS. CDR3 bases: TGTGCCAGCAGTGAAGGAGGGGCCACCTATGGCTACACCTTC. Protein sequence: CASSEGGATYGYTF.

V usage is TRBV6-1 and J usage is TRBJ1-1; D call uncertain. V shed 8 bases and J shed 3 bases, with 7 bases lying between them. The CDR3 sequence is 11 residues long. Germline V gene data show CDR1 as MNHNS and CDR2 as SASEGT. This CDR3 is CASGGDTEAFF. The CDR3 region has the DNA TGTGCCAGCGGCGGGGACACTGAAGCTTTCTTT.

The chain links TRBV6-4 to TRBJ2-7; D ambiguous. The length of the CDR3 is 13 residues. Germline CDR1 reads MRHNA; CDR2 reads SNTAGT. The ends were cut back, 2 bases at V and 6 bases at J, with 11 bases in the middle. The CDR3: CASSDLPAGEQYF. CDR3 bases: TGTGCCAGCAGTGACCTGCCCGCCGGCGAGCAGTACTTC.